The following is a TCR beta chain sequence with its context. Its antigen remains unidentified. The sample comes from a study of identical twins. Findings and caveats of the study: Researchers caution that invariant MAIT and iNKT cells could partly confound zero-insertion analyses. Whereas memory repertoires showed no such difference, abundant cord blood beta clonotypes carried fewer insertions.

V lost 0 bases and J lost 0, with 12 bases in between. The V gene's germline CDR1 is MNHEY and CDR2 SVGAGI. There are 16 residues in the CDR3. cDNA carried unique molecular identifiers, and a universal primer site was added by template switching. TCRdb processed the 5' RACE reads anew with MiXCR; each CDR3 protein has one entry. Found here are roughly 750,000 distinct CDR3 sequences, around 21% of them singletons; the top ten hold 4% to 5.5%. This sample also appeared in a second study, on T cells expressing NK-cell markers. That work adds: Sequencing covered eight donors, seven HCMV-seropositive and one seronegative.

The rearrangement uses TRBV6-5 and TRBJ2-7; D may be TRBD1 or TRBD2 (6 bases each). The clonotype originates from a woman aged 18-29 years in good health. The sequencing input was PBMCs. This CDR3 is CASSYSLGGLSYEQYF. In DNA form, the CDR3 reads TGTGCCAGCAGTTACTCTTTGGGGGGCCTCTCCTACGAGCAGTACTTC.